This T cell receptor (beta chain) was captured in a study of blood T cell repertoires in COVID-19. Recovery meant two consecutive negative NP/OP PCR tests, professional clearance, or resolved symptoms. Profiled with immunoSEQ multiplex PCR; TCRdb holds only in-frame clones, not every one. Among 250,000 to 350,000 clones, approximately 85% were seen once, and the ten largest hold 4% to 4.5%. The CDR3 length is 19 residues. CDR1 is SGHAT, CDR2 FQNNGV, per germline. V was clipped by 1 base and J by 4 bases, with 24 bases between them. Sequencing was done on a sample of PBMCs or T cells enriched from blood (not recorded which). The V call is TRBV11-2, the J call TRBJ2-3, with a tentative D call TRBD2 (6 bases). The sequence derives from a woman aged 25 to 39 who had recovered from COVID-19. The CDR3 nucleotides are TGTGCCAGCAGCTTAGTCGGATGGTCGGGGGAAGGCTGGGCAGATACGCAGTATTTT. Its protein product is CASSLVGWSGEGWADTQYF.